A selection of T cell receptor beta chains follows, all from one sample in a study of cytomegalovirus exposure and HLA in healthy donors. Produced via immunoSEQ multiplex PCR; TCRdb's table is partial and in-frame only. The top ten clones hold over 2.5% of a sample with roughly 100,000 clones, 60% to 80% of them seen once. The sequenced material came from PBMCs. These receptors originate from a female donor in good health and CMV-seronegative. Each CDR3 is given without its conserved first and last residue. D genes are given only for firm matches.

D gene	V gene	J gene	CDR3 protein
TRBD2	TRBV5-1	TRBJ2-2	ASSLGLATGELF
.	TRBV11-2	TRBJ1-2	ASSFRGAGGYT
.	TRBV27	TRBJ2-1	ASIGDYNEQF
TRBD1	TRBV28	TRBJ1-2	ASSLWAQGAGGYT
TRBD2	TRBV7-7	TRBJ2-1	ASSRTSGGAGEQF
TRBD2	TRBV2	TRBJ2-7	ASTTGGTAAYEQY
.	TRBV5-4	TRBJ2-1	ASSGSGSYNEQF
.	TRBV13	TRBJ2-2	ASSLGRGVATGELF
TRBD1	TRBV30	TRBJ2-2	AWKGPRTGGTGELF
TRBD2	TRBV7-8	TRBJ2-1	ASSLSAGGLAGGHAYNEQF
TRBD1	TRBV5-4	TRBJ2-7	ASSPGQVLGEQY
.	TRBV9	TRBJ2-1	ASSPPGEAYNEQF
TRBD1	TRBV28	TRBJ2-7	ASSIPGQGSDEQY
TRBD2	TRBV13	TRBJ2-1	ASSLGGPGLAGIDEQF
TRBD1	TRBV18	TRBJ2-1	ASSPQRQGPNEQF
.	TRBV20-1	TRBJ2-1	SRAAYNEQF
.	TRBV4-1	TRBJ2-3	ASSQDGDTQY
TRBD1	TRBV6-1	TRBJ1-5	ASSTGTGGSPAQH
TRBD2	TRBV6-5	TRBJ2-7	ASSYGSVGGEQY
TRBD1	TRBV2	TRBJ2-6	AGNRGADSGANVLT
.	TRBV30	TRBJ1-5	ACSRGGNQPQH
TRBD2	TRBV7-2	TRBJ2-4	ASSLGGSGGLY
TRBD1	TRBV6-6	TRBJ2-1	ASSRTGYYNEQF
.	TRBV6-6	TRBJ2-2	ASSYTGVVGELF
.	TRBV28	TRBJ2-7	ASSSPRSAEIYEQY
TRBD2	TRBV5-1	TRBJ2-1	ASSLGLAGGVEQF
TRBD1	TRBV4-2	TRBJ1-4	ASSPAETGRNEKLF
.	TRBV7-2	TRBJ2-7	ASSLGVAPYEQY